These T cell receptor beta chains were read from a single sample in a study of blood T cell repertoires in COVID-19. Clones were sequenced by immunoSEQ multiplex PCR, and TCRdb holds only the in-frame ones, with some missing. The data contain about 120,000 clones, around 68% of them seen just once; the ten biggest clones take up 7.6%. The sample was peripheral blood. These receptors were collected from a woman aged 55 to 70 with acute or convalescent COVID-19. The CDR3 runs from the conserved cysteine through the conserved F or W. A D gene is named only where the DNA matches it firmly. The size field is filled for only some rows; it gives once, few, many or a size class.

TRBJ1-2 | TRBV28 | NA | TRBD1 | CASRTITGGKGYTF | TGTGCCAGCAGGACCATTACAGGGGGCAAGGGCTACACCTTC
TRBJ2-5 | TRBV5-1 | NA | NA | CASSLGQQETQYF | TGCGCCAGCAGCTTGGGCCAGCAAGAGACCCAGTACTTC
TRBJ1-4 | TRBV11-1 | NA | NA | CASSLNGGPNEKLFF | TGTGCCAGCAGCTTAAACGGCGGCCCTAATGAAAAACTGTTTTTT
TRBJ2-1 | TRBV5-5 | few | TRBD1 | CASSSGTGAYNEQFF | TGTGCCAGCAGCTCCGGGACAGGGGCCTACAATGAGCAGTTCTTC
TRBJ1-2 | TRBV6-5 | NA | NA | CASSLTGSGNYGYTF | TGTGCCAGCAGTCTCACCGGCTCAGGCAACTATGGCTACACCTTC
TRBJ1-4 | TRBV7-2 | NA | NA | CASSLPQTQKLFF | TGTGCCAGCAGCTTACCTCAAACTCAAAAACTGTTTTTT
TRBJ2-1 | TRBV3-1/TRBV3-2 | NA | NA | CASSLSGPLIF | TGTGCCAGCAGCCTAAGCGGCCCCCTAATCTTC
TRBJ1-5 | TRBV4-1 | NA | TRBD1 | CASSQEEGAGNQPQHF | TGCGCCAGCAGCCAAGAGGAGGGGGCTGGTAATCAGCCCCAGCATTTT
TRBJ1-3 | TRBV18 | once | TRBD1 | CASSPDRVSGNTIYF | TGTGCCAGCTCACCGGACAGGGTGAGCGGAAACACCATATATTTT
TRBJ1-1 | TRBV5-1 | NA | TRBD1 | CASSPSGTVNTEAFF | TGCGCCAGCAGCCCATCCGGGACAGTGAACACTGAAGCTTTCTTT
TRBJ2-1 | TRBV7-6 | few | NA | CASSASVFEQFF | TGTGCCAGCAGCGCAAGCGTGTTTGAGCAGTTCTTC
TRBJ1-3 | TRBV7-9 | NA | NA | CASSLVYGNTIYF | TGTGCCAGCAGCTTAGTCTACGGAAACACCATATATTTT
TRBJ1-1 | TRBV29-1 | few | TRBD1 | CSVAGTVNTEAFF | TGCAGCGTTGCAGGGACAGTGAACACTGAAGCTTTCTTT
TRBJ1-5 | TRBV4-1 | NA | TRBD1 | CASSQTGPEPQHF | TGCGCCAGCAGCCAGACAGGGCCGGAGCCCCAGCATTTT
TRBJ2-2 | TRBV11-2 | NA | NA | CASSLDVSAGELFF | TGTGCCAGCAGCTTAGATGTTAGTGCCGGGGAGCTGTTTTTT